The 21 T cell receptor beta chains given below trace back to one sample, sequenced in a study of Ad26.COV2.S vaccination and SARS-CoV-2 variants (dated by TCRdb to the early 2020s). Library construction relied on the immunoSEQ multiplex PCR assay. The clones in this table, taken by TCRdb from immuneACCESS, are in-frame only. Not every clone is retained; where verified, under half of the shortfall comes from an unresolved V gene, and the cause of the rest is unknown. The sample profile shows a few hundred thousand clones; about four fifths of them were found once. Jointly, the top ten make up around 7.3% of the sample. The treatment or condition label on this specimen signifies: around 19 received Ad26.COV2.S at low or high dose, single or two shots; 5 received placebo; per-sample allocation not given. Repertoires of vaccine and placebo recipients were sequenced from samples taken on day 63 after the first injection.

The starting material was peripheral blood, obtained in a trial of Ad26.COV2.S vaccine versus placebo. These receptors came from a person between 18 and 59 years old who received the Ad26.COV2.S COVID-19 vaccine or a placebo.

This clone was seen a handful of times. The V and J genes are TRBV14 and TRBJ2-7; 10 bases map to TRBD1. CDR1 and CDR2 from the germline V gene are SGHDN and FVKESK. The CDR3 is 15 residues long. Germline trimming cut 4 bases from V and 10 bases from J; bases unmatched to any gene: 13. The chain's CDR3 is CASSPNTGTGATQYF. CDR3 nucleotide sequence: TGTGCCAGCAGCCCTAATACCGGGACAGGGGCCACCCAGTACTTC.

The genes are TRBV4-2 and TRBJ2-2; 9 nucleotides align to TRBD2. V shed 1 base, J shed 5 bases, and the junction held 11 bases outside the gene matches. This CDR3 is built from 18 residues. The germline CDR1 and CDR2 sequences are LGHNA and YNFKEQ. For the CDR3, the DNA is TGTGCCAGCAGCCAAGTTGGACAACTAGCGGGCCTTACCGGGGAGCTGTTTTTT. Translation: CASSQVGQLAGLTGELFF.

A few counts support this clone. The chain links TRBV5-4 to TRBJ2-5; 11 bases map to TRBD2. Germline CDR1 SGHNT, CDR2 YYREEE (reference sequence). The ends lost 0 bases at V and 7 bases at J; junction bases unmatched: 5. The CDR3 length is 15 residues. CDR3 sequence reads: CASSLAGLAVVTQYF. The CDR3 bases are TGTGCCAGCAGCTTGGCGGGACTAGCGGTAGTGACCCAGTACTTC.

The chain uses TRBV10-3 and TRBJ1-2; TRBD1 matches 10 bases. Germline CDR1 ENHRY, CDR2 SYGVKD. This CDR3 comprises 14 residues. With 5 bases clipped from V and 6 bases from J, the junction kept 6 bases outside the gene matches. Here the CDR3 reads CAISRQGARDGYTF. For the CDR3, the DNA is TGTGCCATCAGTCGACAGGGGGCGAGGGATGGCTACACCTTC.

The genes are TRBV6-5 and TRBJ2-1; 11 nucleotides match TRBD2. CDR1 and CDR2 from the germline V gene are MNHEY and SVGAGI. V lost 10 bases, J lost 7 bases, and 9 bases stayed unmatched. This CDR3 comprises 14 residues. The CDR3 coding sequence is TGTGCCACCTTAGCGGGGGGGCCTTTTAATGAGCAGTTCTTC. It translates to CATLAGGPFNEQFF.

The CDR3 bases are TGTGCCAGCAGCCTACTTTCGGTGAACACTGAAGCTTTCTTT. Translating gives CASSLLSVNTEAFF. V and J are TRBV5-5 and TRBJ1-1; no reliable D call. Trimming took off 4 bases at V and 0 bases at J, with 10 bases between the two ends. This CDR3 comprises 14 residues. Germline V gene lookup returns CDR1 SGHKS and CDR2 YYEKEE (reference sequence).

V gene TRBV12-1 combines with J gene TRBJ2-7; the table's D call, TRBD2, has no DNA check behind it. TRBV12-1 is labeled a pseudogene. The length of the CDR3 is 13 residues. Here the CDR3 reads CAARTAISYEQYF. Here the CDR3 DNA reads TGTGCCGCTCGGACTGCAATATCCTACGAGCAGTACTTC.

The chain couples TRBV19 to TRBJ2-7; D perhaps matches TRBD2 (6 bases). The CDR3 is 13 residues long. Per the germline V gene, CDR1 is LNHDA and CDR2 is SQIVND (reference sequence). V dropped 1 base and J dropped 6 bases, with 10 bases sitting between them. This chain's CDR3 is CASSIVGGPEQYF. CDR3 coding DNA: TGTGCCAGTAGTATAGTCGGGGGTCCCGAGCAGTACTTC.

This chain links TRBV19 with TRBJ1-2, with D perhaps matching TRBD1 (5 bases). V was cut by 2 bases and J by 8 bases, with 12 bases left in between. CDR1 is LNHDA and CDR2 is SQIVND in the germline V gene (reference sequence). The CDR3 has 13 residues. The CDR3 DNA sequence: TGTGCCAGTAGTATATCCAGGGTGGTCGGCTACACCTTC. Encoded protein: CASSISRVVGYTF.

This clone was picked up a small number of times. V usage is TRBV6-6 and J usage is TRBJ1-3; D might be TRBD1 (6 bases). The V end was cut by 4 bases, the J end by 6 bases, with 16 bases between. CDR3 length: 15 amino acids. Germline CDR1 is MNHNY and CDR2 is SVGAGI (reference sequence). CDR3 amino acids: CASSSYGDTANTIYF. CDR3 coding DNA: TGTGCCAGCAGTTCTTATGGGGACACGGCAAACACCATATATTTT.

The chain combines TRBV18 with TRBJ1-2; D uncertain. The germline V and J ends were trimmed by 0 bases and 4 bases, with 15 bases remaining between them. In germline, CDR1 is KGHSH, CDR2 LQKENI. The CDR3 is made up of 16 amino acids. The CDR3 here is CASSPPWKGGSYGYTF. CDR3 in DNA: TGTGCCAGCTCACCACCGTGGAAGGGAGGGAGCTATGGCTACACCTTC. The variable domain in full, completed from reference TRBV18 and TRBJ1-2, reads NAGVMQNPRHLVRRRGQEARLRCSPMKGHSHVYWYRQLPEEGLKFMVYLQKENIIDESGMPKERFSAEFPKEGPSILRIQQVVRGDSAAYFCASSPPWKGGSYGYTFGSGTRLTVV.

J is TRBJ2-7 and V is TRBV21-1; the table's D gene call, TRBD1, was not cross checked with the DNA. TRBV21-1 is deemed a pseudogene. There are 15 residues in the CDR3. The CDR3 loop is CASSKVGQGFYEQYF. CDR3 DNA: TGTGCCAGCAGCAAAGTAGGACAGGGGTTCTACGAGCAGTACTTC.

The rearrangement joins TRBV6-5 to TRBJ1-1; a weak D match, TRBD1 (6 bases). The CDR3 is 15 amino acids. Trimming left V 5 bases short and J 0 bases short, with 13 bases between. Per the germline V gene, CDR1 is MNHEY and CDR2 is SVGAGI. CDR3 residues: CASSPPRGVNTEAFF. The CDR3 DNA sequence: TGTGCCAGCAGTCCACCCAGGGGCGTGAACACTGAAGCTTTCTTT.

The chain carries TRBV27 and TRBJ2-7; D possibly uses TRBD1 or TRBD2 (5 bases each). CDR1 is MNHEY and CDR2 is SMNVEV in the germline V gene (reference sequence). The CDR3 extends over 12 amino acids. V lost 5 bases, J lost 3 bases, and 8 bases lay in between. CDR3: CASSRGFYEQYF. Written as DNA, the CDR3 is TGTGCCAGCAGTCGGGGCTTCTACGAGCAGTACTTC.

The rearrangement uses TRBV6-5 and TRBJ1-2, with D perhaps matching TRBD1 (5 bases). The V end lost 1 base, the J end lost 4 bases, and 10 bases lay between the germline ends. The CDR3 covers 14 residues. CDR1 is MNHEY, CDR2 SVGAGI, per germline. CDR3 DNA: TGTGCCAGCAGTTACTTCGGGGCTTCCTATGGCTACACCTTC. Translation: CASSYFGASYGYTF.

This clone was seen a handful of times. The rearrangement links TRBV18 to TRBJ1-5, with D maybe TRBD1 (6 bases). The CDR3 runs 15 residues. Germline assignment: CDR1 KGHSH and CDR2 LQKENI. V was pared by 3 bases and J by 1 base, with 10 bases between. In nucleotides, the CDR3 is TGTGCCAGCTCACCGAGGACAGAAAGCAATCAGCCCCAGCATTTT. Translation: CASSPRTESNQPQHF.

The V call is TRBV12-5, the J call TRBJ1-2; perhaps TRBD1 as D (5 bases). Trimming took off 5 bases at V and 6 bases at J, with 13 bases between the two ends. CDR1 is LGHNT and CDR2 is FRNRAP in the germline V gene. The CDR3 has 13 residues. The CDR3 nucleotides are TGTGCTAGTGGTCCCTTAAAGGGGAATGGCTACACCTTC. Amino acids: CASGPLKGNGYTF.

The V and J genes are TRBV29-1 and TRBJ1-1; D is possibly TRBD1 (5 bases). This CDR3 region has 13 residues. Germline V gene sequence: CDR1 SQVTM, CDR2 ANQGSEA. V lost 3 bases to trimming and J lost 5 bases, with 13 bases between them. Here the CDR3 DNA reads TGCAGCGTTGAGAGGGACGTGTGGACTGAAGCTTTCTTT. It translates to CSVERDVWTEAFF. Supplemented by reference TRBV29-1 and TRBJ1-1, the full variable domain reads SAVISQKPSRDICQRGTSLTIQCQVDSQVTMMFWYRQQPGQSLTLIATANQGSEATYESGFVIDKFPISRPNLTFSTLTVSNMSPEDSSIYLCSVERDVWTEAFFGQGTRLTVV.

The V gene is TRBV7-6, the J gene TRBJ1-4; D perhaps matches TRBD1 (5 bases). CDR1 is SGHVS and CDR2 is FNYEAQ in the germline V gene. Deletions cut 5 bases from V and 3 bases from J, with 10 bases between. The CDR3 loop spans 14 amino acids. The CDR3, as DNA: TGTGCCAGCAGCCATTGGGGCTCTAATGAAAAACTGTTTTTT. It is translated as CASSHWGSNEKLFF.

The CDR3 loop is CASSERERGIYEQYF. CDR3 nucleotide sequence: TGTGCCAGCAGTGAAAGGGAGCGGGGGATATACGAGCAGTACTTC. This rearrangement joins TRBV25-1 to TRBJ2-7; 8 bases align to TRBD2. The V gene end was trimmed by 2 bases and the J gene end by 4 bases; junction bases not matched to a gene: 7. CDR3 length: 15 amino acids. Per germline, CDR1 MGHDK and CDR2 SYGVNS.

A few counts support this clone. The chain couples TRBV2 to TRBJ2-7, with 9 bases that match TRBD1. The CDR3 is 15 amino acids. The trim removed 3 bases at V and 4 bases at J, leaving 7 bases unmatched. Germline CDR1 SNHLY, CDR2 FYNNEI. The CDR3 reads CASSESGTGYYEQYF. The CDR3 region has the DNA TGTGCCAGCAGTGAGTCCGGGACAGGGTATTACGAGCAGTACTTC.